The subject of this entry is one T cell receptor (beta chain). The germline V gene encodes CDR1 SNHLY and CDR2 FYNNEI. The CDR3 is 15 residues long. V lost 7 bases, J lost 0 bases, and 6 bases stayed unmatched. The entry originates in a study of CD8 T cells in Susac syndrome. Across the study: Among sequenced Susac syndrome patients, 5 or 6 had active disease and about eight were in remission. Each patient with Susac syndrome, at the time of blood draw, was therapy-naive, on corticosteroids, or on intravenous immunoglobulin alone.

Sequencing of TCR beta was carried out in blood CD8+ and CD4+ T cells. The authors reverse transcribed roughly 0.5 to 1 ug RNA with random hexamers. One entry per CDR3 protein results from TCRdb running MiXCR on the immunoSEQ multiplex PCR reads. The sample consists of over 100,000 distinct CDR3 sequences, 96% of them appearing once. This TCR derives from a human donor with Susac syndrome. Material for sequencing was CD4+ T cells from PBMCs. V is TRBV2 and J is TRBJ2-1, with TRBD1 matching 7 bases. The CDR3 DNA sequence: TGTGCCAGCACGTGGGACAGCTACTCCTACAATGAGCAGTTCTTC. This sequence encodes CASTWDSYSYNEQFF.